The rows below give T cell receptor beta chains drawn from one sample of a study of response to subunit inactivated influenza vaccine. Each CDR3 protein is one row after TCRdb ran MiXCR on the RT-PCR reads. The sample lists about 540,000 distinct CDR3 sequences, under 30% occurring once. The same data also contributed to another study, on T cells expressing NK-cell markers.

The sequences come from CD4+ T cells sorted from PBMCs, collected approximately 13 days after vaccination. The receptors come from a man aged 50 or older who received an inactivated influenza vaccine. The CDR3 runs from the conserved cysteine through the conserved F or W.

j_gene | v_gene | CDR3aa
TRBJ1-1 | TRBV12-3/TRBV12-4 | CASSLALGSTEAFF
TRBJ1-2 | TRBV2 | CASSERRGFYGYTF
TRBJ2-7 | TRBV4-1 | CASPGQGASHEQYF
TRBJ2-7 | TRBV20-1 | CSARESTRRVAGRVQYF
TRBJ2-3 | TRBV7-6 | CASSSRDRGTDTQYF
TRBJ2-3 | TRBV12-3/TRBV12-4 | CASSPGLAGGRDTQYF
TRBJ2-1 | TRBV20-1 | CSARAVSSGEQFF
TRBJ2-1 | TRBV5-6 | CASSYKPGQANEQFF
TRBJ1-2 | TRBV4-3 | CASSQDAGATRYGYTF
TRBJ2-2 | TRBV28 | CASSLSWTGWIHGELFF